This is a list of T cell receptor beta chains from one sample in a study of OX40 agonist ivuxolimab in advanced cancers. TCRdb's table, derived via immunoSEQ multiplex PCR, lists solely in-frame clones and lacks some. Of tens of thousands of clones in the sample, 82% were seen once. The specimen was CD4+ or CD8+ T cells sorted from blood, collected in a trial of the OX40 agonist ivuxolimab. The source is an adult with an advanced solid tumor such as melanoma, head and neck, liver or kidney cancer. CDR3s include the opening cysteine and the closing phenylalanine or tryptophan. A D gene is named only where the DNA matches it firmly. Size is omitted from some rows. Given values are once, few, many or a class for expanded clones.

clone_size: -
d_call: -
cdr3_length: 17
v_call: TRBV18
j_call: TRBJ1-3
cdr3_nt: TGTGCCAGCTCACCAAAAGGTGACGGAAACTCTGGAAACACCATATATTTT
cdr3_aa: CASSPKGDGNSGNTIYF

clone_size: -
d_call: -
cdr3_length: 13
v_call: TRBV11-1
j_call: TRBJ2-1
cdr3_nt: TGTGCCAGCAGCTTGACTAGTTATAATGAGCAGTTCTTC
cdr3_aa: CASSLTSYNEQFF

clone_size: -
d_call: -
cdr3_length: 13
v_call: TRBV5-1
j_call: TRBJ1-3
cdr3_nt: TGCGCCAGCAGCTCAGACCTGGGAAACACCATATATTTT
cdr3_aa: CASSSDLGNTIYF

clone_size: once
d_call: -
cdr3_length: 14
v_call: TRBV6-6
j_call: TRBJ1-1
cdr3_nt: TGTGCCAGCAGCCCCGTCTTCGGATACACTGAAGCTTTCTTT
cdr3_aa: CASSPVFGYTEAFF

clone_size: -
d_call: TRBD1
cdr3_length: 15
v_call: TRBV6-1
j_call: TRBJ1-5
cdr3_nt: TGTGCCAGCAGTGAATGGGGACAGGGGTATCAGCCCCAGCATTTT
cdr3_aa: CASSEWGQGYQPQHF

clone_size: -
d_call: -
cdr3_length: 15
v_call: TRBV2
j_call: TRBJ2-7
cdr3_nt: TGTGCCAGCAGTGAAGCGGGCAGCCAAGGGTACGAGCAGTACTTC
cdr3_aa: CASSEAGSQGYEQYF

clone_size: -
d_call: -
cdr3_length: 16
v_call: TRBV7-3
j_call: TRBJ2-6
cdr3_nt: TGTGCCAGCAGCTTAACTGCAGGGACCGGGGCCAACGTCCTGACTTTC
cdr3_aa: CASSLTAGTGANVLTF

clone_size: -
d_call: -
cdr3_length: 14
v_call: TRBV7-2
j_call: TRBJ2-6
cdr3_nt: TGTGCCAGCAGCACGGGCCGCGTGGCCAACGTCCTGACTTTC
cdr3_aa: CASSTGRVANVLTF

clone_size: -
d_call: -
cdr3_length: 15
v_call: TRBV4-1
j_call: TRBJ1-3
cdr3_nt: TGCGCCAGCAGCCAAGATCAGGCCTCTGGAAACACCATATATTTT
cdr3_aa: CASSQDQASGNTIYF

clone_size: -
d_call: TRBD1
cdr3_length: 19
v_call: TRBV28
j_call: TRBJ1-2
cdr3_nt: TGTGCCAGCAGTACTACACTGTCCCGGGACAGGGGATCTAACTATGGCTACACCTTC
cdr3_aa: CASSTTLSRDRGSNYGYTF

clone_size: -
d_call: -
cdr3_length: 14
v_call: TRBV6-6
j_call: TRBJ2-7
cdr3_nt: TGTGCCAGCAGTTATAGGGGGAGCCCCTACGAGCAGTACTTC
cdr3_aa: CASSYRGSPYEQYF

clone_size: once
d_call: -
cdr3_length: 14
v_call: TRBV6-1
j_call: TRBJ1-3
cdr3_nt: TGTGCCAGCAGTGAACGGGTCTCTGGAAACACCATATATTTT
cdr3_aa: CASSERVSGNTIYF

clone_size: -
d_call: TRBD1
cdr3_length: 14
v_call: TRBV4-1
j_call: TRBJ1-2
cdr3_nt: TGCGCCAGCAGCCCGAGGGGGCGCGGCTATGGCTACACCTTC
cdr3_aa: CASSPRGRGYGYTF

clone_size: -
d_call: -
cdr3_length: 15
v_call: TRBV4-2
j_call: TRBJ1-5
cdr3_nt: TGTGCCAGCAGCCAGGGTCATTATAGCAATCAGCCCCAGCATTTT
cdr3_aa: CASSQGHYSNQPQHF

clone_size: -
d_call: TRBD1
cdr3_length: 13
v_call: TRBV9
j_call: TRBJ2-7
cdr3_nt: TGTGCCAGCAGCGTCCGACAGGGGTACGAGCAGTACTTC
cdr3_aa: CASSVRQGYEQYF

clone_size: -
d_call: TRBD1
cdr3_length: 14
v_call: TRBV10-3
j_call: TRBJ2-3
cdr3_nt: TGTGCCATCAGGACAGGGGGTTACACAGATACGCAGTATTTT
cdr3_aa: CAIRTGGYTDTQYF

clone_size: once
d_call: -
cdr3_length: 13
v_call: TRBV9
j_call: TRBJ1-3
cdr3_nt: TGTGCCAGCAGCGTAGACGCTGGAAACACCATATATTTT
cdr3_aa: CASSVDAGNTIYF

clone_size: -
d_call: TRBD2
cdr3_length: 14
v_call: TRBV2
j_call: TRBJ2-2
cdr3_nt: TGTGCCAGCAGGCGGGGGGGAAACACCGGGGAGCTGTTTTTT
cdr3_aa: CASRRGGNTGELFF

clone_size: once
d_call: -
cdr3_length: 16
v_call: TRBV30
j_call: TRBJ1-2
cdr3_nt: TGTGCCTGGAGTGGGGGCTTGAGGGAGAAGGACTATGGCTACACCTTC
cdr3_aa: CAWSGGLREKDYGYTF

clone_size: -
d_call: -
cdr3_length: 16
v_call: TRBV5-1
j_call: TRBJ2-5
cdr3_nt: TGCGCCAGCAGCGGACTACTAGCAGGAGCAGGAGAGACCCAGTACTTC
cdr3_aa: CASSGLLAGAGETQYF

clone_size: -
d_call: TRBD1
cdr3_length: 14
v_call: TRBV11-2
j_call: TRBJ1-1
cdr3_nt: TGTGCCAGCAGCTTAGTGTCAGGGGGCACTGAAGCTTTCTTT
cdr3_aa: CASSLVSGGTEAFF

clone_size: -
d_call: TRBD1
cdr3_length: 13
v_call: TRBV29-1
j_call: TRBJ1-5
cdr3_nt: TGCAGCGGATCGACAGGGCGTGGACAGCCCCAGCATTTT
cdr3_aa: CSGSTGRGQPQHF

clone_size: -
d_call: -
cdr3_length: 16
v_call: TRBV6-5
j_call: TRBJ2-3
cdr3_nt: TGTGCCAGCAGTTACATGCGGGGGCGAGGGGAAGATACGCAGTATTTT
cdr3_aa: CASSYMRGRGEDTQYF

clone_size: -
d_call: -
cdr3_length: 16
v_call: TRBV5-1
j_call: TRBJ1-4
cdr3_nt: TGCGCCAGCAGCTTGGGCAGTTCTGTCTCTAATGAAAAACTGTTTTTT
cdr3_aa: CASSLGSSVSNEKLFF

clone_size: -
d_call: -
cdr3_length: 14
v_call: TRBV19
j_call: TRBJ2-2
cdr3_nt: TGTGCCTCGAAGGCAGGGCCGAACACCGGGGAGCTGTTTTTT
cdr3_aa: CASKAGPNTGELFF

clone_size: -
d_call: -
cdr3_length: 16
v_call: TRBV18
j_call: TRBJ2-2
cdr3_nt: TGTGCCAGCTCACCACCGACGGGTCTTGGCACCGGGGAGCTGTTTTTT
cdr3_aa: CASSPPTGLGTGELFF

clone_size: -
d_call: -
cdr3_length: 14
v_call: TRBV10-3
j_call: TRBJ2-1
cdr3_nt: TGTGCCATCAGTGAGCGTAGCGGTAACAATGAGCAGTTCTTC
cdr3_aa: CAISERSGNNEQFF

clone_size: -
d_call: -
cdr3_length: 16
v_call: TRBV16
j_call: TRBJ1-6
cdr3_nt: TGTGCCAGCAGCCCCCCGGGGGCAGCCGATAATTCACCCCTCCACTTT
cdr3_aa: CASSPPGAADNSPLHF

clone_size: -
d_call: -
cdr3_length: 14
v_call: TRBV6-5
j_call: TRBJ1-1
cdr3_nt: TGTGCCAGCAGTGCCGAGACACAGAACACTGAAGCTTTCTTT
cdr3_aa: CASSAETQNTEAFF

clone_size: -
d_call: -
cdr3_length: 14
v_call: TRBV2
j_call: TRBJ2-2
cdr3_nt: TGTGCCAGCAGATCTGACAGTAGGGGAGGGGAGCTGTTTTTT
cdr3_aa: CASRSDSRGGELFF

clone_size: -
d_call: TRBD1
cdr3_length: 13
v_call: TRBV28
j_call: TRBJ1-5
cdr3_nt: TGTGCCAGCACGACAGGGCGGCATCAGCCCCAGCATTTT
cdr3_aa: CASTTGRHQPQHF

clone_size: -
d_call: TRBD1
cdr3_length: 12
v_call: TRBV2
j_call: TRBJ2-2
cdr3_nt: TGTGCCAGCAGACAGGGGGCCAGGGAGCTGTTTTTT
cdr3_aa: CASRQGARELFF

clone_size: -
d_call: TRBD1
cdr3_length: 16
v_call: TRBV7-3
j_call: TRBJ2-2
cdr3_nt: TGTGCCAGCAGCTTAGTCGCAGGGGGCGTAGCCGGGGAGCTGTTTTTT
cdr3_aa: CASSLVAGGVAGELFF

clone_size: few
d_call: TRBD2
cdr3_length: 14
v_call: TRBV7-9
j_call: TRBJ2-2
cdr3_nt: TGTGCCAGCAGCGTAGCGGGAAGCACCGGGGAGCTGTTTTTT
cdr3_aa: CASSVAGSTGELFF

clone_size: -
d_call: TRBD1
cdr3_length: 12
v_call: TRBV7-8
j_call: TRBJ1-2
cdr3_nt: TGTGCCAGCAACACAGGGGGGGGTGGCTACACCTTC
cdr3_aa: CASNTGGGGYTF

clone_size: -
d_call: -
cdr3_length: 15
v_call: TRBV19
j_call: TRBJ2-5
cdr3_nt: TGTGCCAGTAGTGCCGACTCCCGTCCGAGAGAGACCCAGTACTTC
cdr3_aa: CASSADSRPRETQYF

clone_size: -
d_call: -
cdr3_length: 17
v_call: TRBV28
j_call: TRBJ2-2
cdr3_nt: TGTGCCAGCAGTTTAACAGGGAGGGGTCAATACACCGGGGAGCTGTTTTTT
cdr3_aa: CASSLTGRGQYTGELFF

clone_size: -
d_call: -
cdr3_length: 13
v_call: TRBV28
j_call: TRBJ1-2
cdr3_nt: TGTGCCAGCAGTTTAAACGCTAACTATGGCTACACCTTC
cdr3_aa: CASSLNANYGYTF

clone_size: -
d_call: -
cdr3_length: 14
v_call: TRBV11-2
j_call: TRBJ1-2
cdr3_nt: TGTGCCAGCAGCTTAGGTTTGGCTAGATCTGGCTACACCTTC
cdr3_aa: CASSLGLARSGYTF

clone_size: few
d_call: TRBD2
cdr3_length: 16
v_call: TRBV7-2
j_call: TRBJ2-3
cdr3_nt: TGTGCCAGCAGCCCGGGCGGGGGGCTCATCACAGATACGCAGTATTTT
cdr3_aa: CASSPGGGLITDTQYF

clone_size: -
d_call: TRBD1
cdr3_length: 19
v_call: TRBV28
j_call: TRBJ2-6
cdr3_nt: TGTGCCAGCAGTTCACTTACGACAGGGCTACGCTCTGGGGCCAACGTCCTGACTTTC
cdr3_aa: CASSSLTTGLRSGANVLTF

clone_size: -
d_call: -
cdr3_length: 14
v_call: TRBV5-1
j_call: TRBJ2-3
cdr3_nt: TGCGCCAGCAGCGCCACCGCAGGGGCGTCTACGCAGTATTTT
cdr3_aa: CASSATAGASTQYF

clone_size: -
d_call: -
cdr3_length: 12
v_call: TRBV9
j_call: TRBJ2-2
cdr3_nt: TGTGCCAGCAGCGTCCTGATCGGGGAGCTGTTTTTT
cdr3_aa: CASSVLIGELFF

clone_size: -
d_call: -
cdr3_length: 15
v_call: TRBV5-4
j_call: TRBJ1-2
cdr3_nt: TGTGCCAGCAGCTTAGTAGGGGCAGCCAACTATGGCTACACCTTC
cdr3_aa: CASSLVGAANYGYTF

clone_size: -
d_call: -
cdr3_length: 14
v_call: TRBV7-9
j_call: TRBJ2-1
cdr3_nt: TGTGCCAGCAGCTCCGGACAGAAGGCCAATGAGCAGTTCTTC
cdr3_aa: CASSSGQKANEQFF

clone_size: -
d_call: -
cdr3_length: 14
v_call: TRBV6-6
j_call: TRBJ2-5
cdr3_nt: TGTGCCAGCAGTTACGCGGGGGCGCTTGAGACCCAGTACTTC
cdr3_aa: CASSYAGALETQYF

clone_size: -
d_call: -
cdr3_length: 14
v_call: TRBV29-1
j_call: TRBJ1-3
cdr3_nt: TGCAGCGCCTCGGGCGAGGAGGCTGGAAACACCATATATTTT
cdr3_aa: CSASGEEAGNTIYF

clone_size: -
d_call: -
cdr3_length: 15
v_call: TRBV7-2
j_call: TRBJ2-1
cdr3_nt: TGTGCCAGCAGCTTCCGCAGGGGGGGATACAATGAGCAGTTCTTC
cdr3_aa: CASSFRRGGYNEQFF

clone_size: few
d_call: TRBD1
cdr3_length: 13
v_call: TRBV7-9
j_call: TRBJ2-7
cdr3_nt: TGTGCCAGCAGCGGACAGGGGGCGGGCGAGCAGTACTTC
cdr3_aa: CASSGQGAGEQYF

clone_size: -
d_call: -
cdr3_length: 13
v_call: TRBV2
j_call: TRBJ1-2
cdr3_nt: TGTGCCAGCCGCAGGGGCGCCCAGGGGGGCTACACCTTC
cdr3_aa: CASRRGAQGGYTF

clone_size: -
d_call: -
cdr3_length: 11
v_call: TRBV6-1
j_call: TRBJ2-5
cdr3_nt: TGTGCCAGCAGTGGAGGCGAGACCCAGTACTTC
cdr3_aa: CASSGGETQYF

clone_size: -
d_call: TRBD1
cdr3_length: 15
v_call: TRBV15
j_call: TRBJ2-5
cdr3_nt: TGTGCCACCAGTAAGACAGGGCCTACGAGGGAGACCCAGTACTTC
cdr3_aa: CATSKTGPTRETQYF

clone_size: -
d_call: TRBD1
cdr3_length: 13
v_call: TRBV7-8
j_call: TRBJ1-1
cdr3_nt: TGTGCCAGCAGCTTACAGGGGGCGGGTGAAGCTTTCTTT
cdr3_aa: CASSLQGAGEAFF

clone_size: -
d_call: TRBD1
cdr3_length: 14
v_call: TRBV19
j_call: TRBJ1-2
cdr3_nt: TGTGCCAGTACCCATCCACAGGGGGGCTATGGCTACACCTTC
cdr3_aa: CASTHPQGGYGYTF